These 7 T cell receptor beta chains were all obtained from the same sample, sequenced in a study of relationships among human T cell subsets. TCR alpha and beta CDR3s were amplified from mRNA by semiquantitative ARM-PCR. In ARM-PCR, communal superprimers followed tagged nested gene-specific primers for exponential amplification. MiXCR, run by TCRdb on the multiplex PCR reads, gives a single entry per CDR3 protein. Of 4,000 to 6,000 distinct CDR3 sequences in the sample, about 83% are singletons; the top ten hold around 29%. The sequenced material came from total T cells sorted from blood. The source is a man in his forties in good health.

V and J are TRBV12-3 or TRBV12-4 and TRBJ1-1; D remains unclear. This CDR3 is 12 amino acids long. Trimming pared 4 bases from V and 4 bases from J, leaving 7 bases between. The chain's CDR3 is CASSSWITEAFF. CDR3 nucleotide sequence: TGTGCCAGCAGTTCCTGGATCACTGAAGCTTTCTTT.

V is TRBV6-5 and J is TRBJ2-1; the D is unclear. Trimming took off 2 bases at V and 2 bases at J, with 10 bases between the two ends. The CDR3 contains 15 residues. Germline loops: CDR1 MNHEY, CDR2 SVGAGI. The DNA of the CDR3 is TGTGCCAGCAGTTACACCGCCTCCACCTACAATGAGCAGTTCTTC. Residues: CASSYTASTYNEQFF.

As DNA, the CDR3 is TGTGCCTGGAGTGCATACACTGAAGCTTTCTTT. Encoded protein: CAWSAYTEAFF. This chain links TRBV30 with TRBJ1-1, with D hard to call. V was pared by 1 base and J by 3 bases, with 3 bases between. The length of the CDR3 is 11 residues. The germline gives CDR1 GTSNPN, CDR2 SVGIG (reference sequence).

With respect to this clonotype: A junction end diverges from the germline sequence, so it may reflect a read error. The chain is built from TRBV7-9 and TRBJ2-7; no reliable D call. This CDR3 contains 12 residues. CDR1 is SEHNR, CDR2 FQNEAQ, per germline (reference sequence). The CDR3 region has the DNA TGTGCCGGCAGCTCCTTCTCCTACGAGCAGTACTTC. This encodes CAGSSFSYEQYF.

This chain joins TRBV4-1 and TRBJ2-5; 10 positions agree with TRBD2. Germline V CDR1 and CDR2: MGHRA, YSYEKL. CDR3 length equals 16 residues. Unmatched junction bases numbered 7, after V lost 1 base and J lost 5 bases. CDR3 DNA sequence: TGCGCCAGCAGCCAAGTGAAAGCGGGAGGGCACGAGACCCAGTACTTC. Protein product: CASSQVKAGGHETQYF.

J is TRBJ2-7 and V is TRBV12-3 or TRBV12-4; D is unresolved. The CDR3 spans 16 residues. V lost 5 bases and J lost 7, with 24 bases in between. The CDR3 DNA is TGTGCCAGCAGTCCCAACAGTGGTGGGTCTGCTGTGGAGCAGTACTTC. The encoded protein is CASSPNSGGSAVEQYF.

The CDR3 DNA is TGTGCCAGCAGTGCACAGGGGGCCTATGGCTACACCTTC. This encodes CASSAQGAYGYTF. The chain joins TRBV2 to TRBJ1-2, with 9 bases fitting TRBD1. The CDR3 is 13 amino acids. Unmatched junction bases numbered 1, after V lost 4 bases and J lost 4 bases. CDR1 is SNHLY and CDR2 is FYNNEI in the germline V gene.